This TCR beta chain appears in the sequencing data of a study of T cells after yellow fever vaccination. Study-wide context: SMART-Seq v4 Ultra Low Input prepared libraries from low-cell fractions. Notes on the study in general: A faster peak, day 5 versus 15, was reached by the weaker secondary response. Abundant clonotypes from the bulk population could have been carried over as contaminants into FACS-sorted repertoires.

In TCRdb, the 5' RACE reads were re-called with MiXCR into one record per CDR3 protein. Among fewer than 90,000 distinct CDR3 sequences listed, approximately 7.7% were seen once. As for this clonotype: The antigen remains unidentified. The junction and the germline gene differ at one end; a read error may be behind it.

This CDR3 has 18 residues. The V call is TRBV12-3 or TRBV12-4, the J call TRBJ2-1; D is unresolved. The sequenced sample was CD8+ T cells sorted from PBMCs, obtained around 5 days after the first yellow fever vaccination. The TCR was taken from a man between 18 and 29 years old who received the YFV17D yellow fever vaccine. The CDR3 DNA follows: TGTGCCCGCAGTTTTGGAGTTGGCCTCCCGGATGGGGACAATGAGCAGTTCTTC. Amino acid sequence: CARSFGVGLPDGDNEQFF.